This T cell receptor (beta chain) originates from a study of CD8+ T cells in alopecia areata. The study, taken as a whole, reports: Relative to mice, TCR sharing across patients was less clear, a difference possibly HLA-related.

Trimming shortened V by 4 bases and J by 4 bases, and 13 bases separated the two germline ends. This CDR3 contains 14 residues. CDR1 is SEHNR, CDR2 FQNEAQ, per germline (reference sequence). Sequencing relied on a cDNA template that was reverse transcribed from extracted RNA. The protocol was immunoSEQ multiplex PCR, while the TCRdb copy is restricted to in-frame clones and leaves out a portion. The sample consists of some 130,000 clones, around 58% of them appearing once. PBMCs were stained for CD3, CD4 and CD8, and CD4+ and CD8+ T cells were sorted. Points on this clone: Its antigen is undetermined.

The TCR comes from a human donor with alopecia areata. J is TRBJ2-5 and V is TRBV7-9, with D unresolved. The source was CD4+ T cells sorted from blood, collected at week 0. CDR3 sequence: CASSSMGGSETQYF. The CDR3 region has the DNA TGTGCCAGCAGCTCGATGGGTGGGTCAGAGACCCAGTACTTC.